The next 30 T cell receptor beta chains were all read from a single sample in a study of T-cell reconstitution after alpha-beta-depleted transplantation in children. Researchers prepared the TCRbeta library using unique molecular identifiers, the study reports. A single record per CDR3 protein comes from TCRdb applying MiXCR to the PCR reads. The sample has fewer than 550,000 distinct CDR3 sequences, over 10% seen once. The sample consisted of PBMCs, mostly from graft donor cells, taken 180 days after TCRalphabeta/CD19-depleted stem cell transplant. These receptors were obtained from a female patient aged 2-9 years who had a stem cell transplant for aplastic anemia, so the T cells may come from the graft donor.

On this clonotype: One end of the junction varies from germline; a read error may be responsible. The chain joins TRBV28 to TRBJ2-1, with 11 bases identical to TRBD2. Germline V lookup: CDR1 MDHEN, CDR2 SYDVKM. CDR3 length equals 14 residues. CDR3 DNA: TGTGCCAGCAATTTAGGGACTAGCGGAAATGAGCAGTTCTTC. Translating gives CASNLGTSGNEQFF.

The sample holds a few counts of this clonotype. This sequence joins TRBV20-1 and TRBJ2-4; D remains unclear. The germline V gene has CDR1 DFQATT and CDR2 SNEGSKA (reference sequence). Trimming left V 4 bases short and J 0 bases short, with 13 bases between. CDR3 length equals 15 residues. The CDR3 region has the DNA TGCAGTGCTACCCTGGGAACCCTAGCCAAAAACATTCAGTACTTC. Translated: CSATLGTLAKNIQYF.

The sample holds many counts of this clonotype. The V call is TRBV28, the J call TRBJ2-1; TRBD2 matches 8 bases. CDR3 length equals 16 residues. Trimming at V came to 3 bases and at J to 2 bases, leaving 6 bases not matched to a gene. Per the germline V gene, CDR1 is MDHEN and CDR2 is SYDVKM. The CDR3 reads CASSFPGLATYNEQFF. CDR3 DNA sequence: TGTGCCAGCAGTTTTCCCGGACTAGCAACCTACAATGAGCAGTTCTTC.

This clonotype was seen a few times. J is TRBJ2-2 and V is TRBV12-3 or TRBV12-4; TRBD1 matches 8 bases. Losses at the gene ends were 7 bases for V and 2 bases for J; bases not matched to a gene: 9. This CDR3 region has 16 residues. The CDR3 here is CASTSGGTGNTGELFF. In DNA form, the CDR3 reads TGTGCCAGCACCTCTGGGGGGACAGGCAACACCGGGGAGCTGTTTTTT.

This clonotype has a handful of counts. The chain is built from TRBV7-2 and TRBJ2-5; TRBD2 is a possible D gene (6 bases). The CDR3 has 16 amino acids. The V gene lost 0 bases and the J gene lost 2 bases, with 13 bases spanning the gap. The germline V gene encodes CDR1 SGHTA and CDR2 FQGNSA. The CDR3 sequence is CASSLAVAGRQETQYF. CDR3 DNA sequence: TGTGCCAGCAGCTTAGCTGTGGCGGGGCGACAAGAGACCCAGTACTTC.

This clonotype has more than one count but fewer than ten. The V and J genes are TRBV20-1 and TRBJ2-1; no clear D gene. The CDR3 runs 14 residues. Germline CDR1 reads DFQATT; CDR2 reads SNEGSKA (reference sequence). Trimming took 6 bases from V and 0 from J, leaving 12 bases between them. CDR3 in amino acids: CSAPPASSYNEQFF. DNA for the CDR3: TGCAGTGCACCGCCAGCGAGCTCCTACAATGAGCAGTTCTTC.

The chain has TRBV10-3 and TRBJ1-1; possibly TRBD1 for D (5 bases). This CDR3 spans 13 amino acids. Germline V gene data show CDR1 as ENHRY and CDR2 as SYGVKD. V was pared by 4 bases and J by 0 bases, with 6 bases between. CDR3 nucleotide sequence: TGTGCCATCAGTGTGGACATGAACACTGAAGCTTTCTTT. It specifies CAISVDMNTEAFF.

The chain joins TRBV3-1 to TRBJ2-2; the D gene is possibly TRBD1 (5 bases). Germline loops: CDR1 LGHDT, CDR2 YNNKEL (reference sequence). The germline V and J ends were trimmed by 0 bases and 3 bases, with 8 bases remaining between them. The length of the CDR3 is 15 residues. CDR3 nucleotides: TGTGCCAGCAGCCAAGAGTCCAGGGACACCGGGGAGCTGTTTTTT. Translation: CASSQESRDTGELFF.

This clonotype was seen only a few times. The gene calls are TRBV7-9 and TRBJ1-1; unclear D gene. Germline loops: CDR1 SEHNR, CDR2 FQNEAQ (reference sequence). The V end was cut by 0 bases, the J end by 6 bases, with 14 bases between. CDR3 length: 15 amino acids. CDR3 sequence reads: CASSLAAVIVPEAFF. Here the CDR3 DNA reads TGTGCCAGCAGCTTAGCCGCCGTGATAGTCCCTGAAGCTTTCTTT.

This clonotype has at least ten counts. The chain has TRBV5-4 and TRBJ2-5; no firm D call. The V gene lost 5 bases and the J gene lost 2 bases, with 10 bases spanning the gap. This CDR3 is built from 13 residues. From germline, CDR1 is SGHNT and CDR2 YYREEE (reference sequence). Written as DNA, the CDR3 is TGTGCCAGCAGAACGGCGCGGCAAGAGACCCAGTACTTC. It codes for CASRTARQETQYF.

This clonotype was recorded a few times. The chain joins TRBV5-6 to TRBJ2-2; 7 bases align to TRBD1. The germline gives CDR1 SGHDT, CDR2 YYEEEE. CDR3 size: 15 residues. V lost 2 bases to trimming and J lost 8 bases; unmatched junction nucleotides: 9. The CDR3 loop reads CASSFWTGGAGELFF. Written as DNA, the CDR3 is TGTGCCAGCAGCTTTTGGACAGGAGGCGCGGGGGAGCTGTTTTTT.

The rearrangement links TRBV12-3 or TRBV12-4 to TRBJ2-5; no reliable D call. This CDR3 comprises 14 residues. Deletions cut 1 base from V and 5 bases from J, with 11 bases between. The CDR3 reads CASSLETARETQYF. CDR3 DNA sequence: TGTGCCAGCAGTTTAGAAACAGCGCGGGAGACCCAGTACTTC.

This clonotype was recorded many times. V and J are TRBV29-1 and TRBJ2-1; no definite D call. V was trimmed by 0 bases and J by 8 bases, leaving 8 bases between them. The CDR3 contains 12 residues. CDR1 is SQVTM, CDR2 ANQGSEA, per germline. CDR3 sequence reads: CSVEDRAYEQFF. The CDR3 DNA reads TGCAGCGTTGAAGATAGAGCGTATGAGCAGTTCTTC.

This rearrangement joins TRBV20-1 to TRBJ2-2; either TRBD1 or TRBD2 may fit D (7 bases each). Germline CDR1 is DFQATT and CDR2 is SNEGSKA (reference sequence). The CDR3 is 18 amino acids. Trimming shortened V by 3 bases and J by 0 bases, and 20 bases separated the two germline ends. The CDR3 DNA follows: TGCAGTGCTAGGGGGGGGGACAGACATTTCGCGAACACCGGGGAGCTGTTTTTT. Protein product: CSARGGDRHFANTGELFF.

This clonotype was seen at least ten times. The chain joins TRBV5-1 to TRBJ2-1; 10 nucleotides align to TRBD1. V lost 4 bases to trimming and J lost 8 bases; unmatched junction nucleotides: 6. Germline V gene data show CDR1 as SGHRS and CDR2 as YFSETQ. The CDR3 loop spans 14 amino acids. CDR3 amino acids: CASSQQDRGDEQFF. Here the CDR3 DNA reads TGCGCCAGCAGCCAACAGGACAGGGGGGATGAGCAGTTCTTC.

This clonotype has a handful of counts. The V and J genes are TRBV12-3 or TRBV12-4 and TRBJ2-5; possibly TRBD1 for D (6 bases). Deletions cut 6 bases from V and 5 bases from J, with 22 bases between. The CDR3 length is 16 residues. CDR3 region: CASRPTPGTLGETQYF. CDR3 nucleotides: TGTGCCAGCAGACCTACACCGGGGACATTGGGGGAGACCCAGTACTTC.

The chain carries TRBV11-2 and TRBJ2-1, with D possibly being TRBD1 or TRBD2 (6 bases each). Germline V lookup: CDR1 SGHAT, CDR2 FQNNGV. V lost 5 bases and J 6 bases, leaving 20 bases between the germline ends. The CDR3 extends over 16 amino acids. The CDR3 nucleotides read TGTGCCAGCAGCCGCTATCTACAGGGAGGAAGCAATGAGCAGTTCTTC. Translated, it gives CASSRYLQGGSNEQFF.

The chain links TRBV20-1 to TRBJ1-6; 7 bases match TRBD1. This CDR3 contains 17 residues. Losses at the gene ends were 5 bases for V and 0 bases for J; bases not matched to a gene: 10. Germline V CDR1 and CDR2: DFQATT, SNEGSKA (reference sequence). CDR3 protein: CSAHARQGFSYNSPLHF. CDR3 bases: TGCAGTGCTCACGCCCGACAGGGTTTCTCCTATAATTCACCCCTCCACTTT.

The chain links TRBV5-4 to TRBJ2-2; 8 nucleotides align to TRBD1. J lost 1 base, V lost 0 bases, and 5 bases had no gene match. This CDR3 is built from 17 residues. CDR1 is SGHNT and CDR2 is YYREEE in the germline V gene (reference sequence). The CDR3 is CASSLAAGGWNTGELFF. Here the CDR3 DNA reads TGTGCCAGCAGCTTGGCCGCAGGGGGCTGGAACACCGGGGAGCTGTTTTTT.

This clonotype appeared many times. The chain couples TRBV15 to TRBJ1-2; a possible D gene is TRBD1 (5 bases). This CDR3 spans 14 amino acids. CDR1 is LNHNV and CDR2 is YYDKDF in the germline V gene (reference sequence). The V end was cut by 0 bases, the J end by 3 bases, with 8 bases between. CDR3 amino acids: CATSRERGDYGYTF. CDR3 coding DNA: TGTGCCACCAGCAGAGAACGGGGGGACTATGGCTACACCTTC.

This clonotype occurred many times. The gene calls are TRBV12-3 or TRBV12-4 and TRBJ1-3; D gene uncertain. The ends were cut back, 7 bases at V and 0 bases at J, with 10 bases in the middle. This CDR3 has 14 residues. Here the CDR3 reads CASKKGVSGNTIYF. CDR3 DNA sequence: TGTGCCAGCAAGAAGGGCGTCTCTGGAAACACCATATATTTT.

The chain uses TRBV12-3 or TRBV12-4 and TRBJ2-1; D gene uncertain. The CDR3 has 14 amino acids. Trimming took off 2 bases at V and 2 bases at J, with 7 bases between the two ends. The CDR3 is CASSLRPPYNEQFF. CDR3 sequence (DNA): TGTGCCAGCAGTTTAAGGCCGCCCTACAATGAGCAGTTCTTC.

In this sample, this clonotype turned up a few times. The V call is TRBV28, the J call TRBJ2-7; TRBD1 matches 7 bases. The CDR3 runs to 15 residues. V lost 6 bases, J lost 4 bases, and 12 bases stayed unmatched. The germline CDR1 and CDR2 sequences are MDHEN and SYDVKM. The CDR3 bases are TGTGCCAGCAGCCCCAGGTTGAACAGGGGATACGAGCAGTACTTC. Translating it yields CASSPRLNRGYEQYF.

This chain joins TRBV20-1 and TRBJ2-3, with TRBD2 matching 7 bases. From germline, CDR1 is DFQATT and CDR2 SNEGSKA (reference sequence). CDR3 length equals 16 residues. With 2 bases clipped from V and 0 bases from J, the junction kept 8 bases outside the gene matches. The DNA of the CDR3 is TGCAGTGCTAGAACAGTAGCGGGTACTAGCACAGATACGCAGTATTTT. Residues: CSARTVAGTSTDTQYF.

This clonotype was recorded at least ten times. The CDR3: CASSLSSGGSYEQYF. The DNA for the CDR3 is TGTGCCAGCAGTTTATCTAGCGGGGGGAGCTACGAGCAGTACTTC. The chain recombines TRBV27 with TRBJ2-7; 10 nucleotides line up with TRBD2. The germline CDR1 and CDR2 sequences are MNHEY and SMNVEV (reference sequence). With V trimmed by 0 bases and J by 3 bases, 2 bases remained unmatched. The CDR3 runs to 15 residues.

This clonotype was seen many times. Written as DNA, the CDR3 is TGCAGCGCCGATCCCGGGGGTACTGAAGCTTTCTTT. Protein: CSADPGGTEAFF. The rearrangement uses TRBV29-1 and TRBJ1-1; D may be TRBD1 (5 bases). Germline CDR1 is SQVTM and CDR2 is ANQGSEA. The CDR3 covers 12 residues. Between the trimmed V and J ends, which lost 7 bases and 5 bases, there was a span of 14 bases.

This clonotype has more than one count but fewer than ten. The genes are TRBV20-1 and TRBJ1-2, with 7 bases aligning to TRBD1. The CDR3 runs to 14 residues. The junction had 6 bases not matched to a gene; V was cut back by 0 bases and J by 5 bases. The germline V gene has CDR1 DFQATT and CDR2 SNEGSKA (reference sequence). The CDR3 is CSARDPVRGYGYTF. The CDR3 coding sequence is TGCAGTGCTAGAGATCCTGTCAGGGGGTATGGCTACACCTTC.

V usage is TRBV4-3 and J usage is TRBJ2-4; D ambiguous. V gave up 2 bases and J gave up 0 bases, with 5 bases separating them. Germline V gene sequence: CDR1 LGHNA, CDR2 YSLEER. This CDR3 has 14 residues. This CDR3 reads CASSQSLAKNIQYF. CDR3 nucleotide sequence: TGCGCCAGCAGCCAATCTCTAGCCAAAAACATTCAGTACTTC.

This clonotype was detected a few times. The J gene is TRBJ1-4, the V gene TRBV7-9, with 9 bases lining up with TRBD1. The CDR3 covers 15 residues. J lost 6 bases, V lost 3 bases, and 5 bases had no gene match. CDR1 SEHNR and CDR2 FQNEAQ come from the germline V gene (reference sequence). CDR3 in amino acids: CASSLPTGGDEKLFF. DNA for the CDR3: TGTGCCAGCAGCTTGCCCACAGGGGGCGATGAAAAACTGTTTTTT. Full variable domain (outside the CDR3, taken from reference TRBV7-9 and TRBJ1-4): DTGVSQNPRHKITKRGQNVTFRCDPISEHNRLYWYRQTLGQGPEFLTYFQNEAQLEKSRLLSDRFSAERPKGSFSTLEIQRTEQGDSAMYLCASSLPTGGDEKLFFGSGTQLSVL.

V is TRBV7-2 and J is TRBJ2-1; 11 bases agree with TRBD2. The CDR3 has 16 residues. Germline CDR1 SGHTA, CDR2 FQGNSA. V shed 5 bases, J shed 10 bases, and the junction held 13 bases outside the gene matches. CDR3 coding DNA: TGTGCCAGCAGCCTGATGACTAGCGGGATTTATGGGGAGCAGTTCTTC. Residues: CASSLMTSGIYGEQFF.